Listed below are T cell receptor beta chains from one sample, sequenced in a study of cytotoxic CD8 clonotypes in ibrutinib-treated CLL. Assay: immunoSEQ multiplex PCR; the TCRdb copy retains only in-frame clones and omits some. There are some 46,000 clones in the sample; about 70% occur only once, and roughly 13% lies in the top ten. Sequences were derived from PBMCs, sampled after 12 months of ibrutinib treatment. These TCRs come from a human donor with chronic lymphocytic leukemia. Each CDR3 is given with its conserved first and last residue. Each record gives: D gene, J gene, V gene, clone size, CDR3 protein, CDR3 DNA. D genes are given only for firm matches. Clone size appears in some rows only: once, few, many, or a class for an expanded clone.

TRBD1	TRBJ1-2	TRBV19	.	CASSSASRGRGYTF	TGTGCCAGTAGTTCCGCGTCCAGGGGGCGCGGCTACACCTTC
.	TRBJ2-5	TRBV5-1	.	CASSFGTSQETQYF	TGCGCCAGCAGCTTTGGGACTTCTCAAGAGACCCAGTACTTC
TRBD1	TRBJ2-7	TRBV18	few	CASSFTPNRDSEQYF	TGTGCCAGCTCATTCACTCCAAACCGGGACAGCGAGCAGTACTTC
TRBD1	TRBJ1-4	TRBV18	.	CASSLGTGNEKLFF	TGTGCCAGCTCACTCGGGACAGGGAATGAAAAACTGTTTTTT
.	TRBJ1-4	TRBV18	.	CASSPQLGIKTNEKLFF	TGTGCCAGCTCACCACAACTCGGGATCAAAACTAATGAAAAACTGTTTTTT
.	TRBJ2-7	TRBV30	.	CAWSTTGSEQYF	TGTGCCTGGAGTACTACAGGGTCGGAGCAGTACTTC
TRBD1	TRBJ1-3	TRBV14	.	CASSQFLPGQLSGNTIYF	TGTGCCAGCAGCCAATTTTTACCGGGACAGCTATCTGGAAACACCATATATTTT
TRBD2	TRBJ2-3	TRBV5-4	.	CASSQPPSGGPDTQYF	TGTGCCAGCAGCCAGCCCCCTAGCGGGGGCCCAGATACGCAGTATTTT
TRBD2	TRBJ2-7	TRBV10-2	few	CASSDGGALYEQYF	TGCGCCAGCAGTGACGGGGGGGCACTCTACGAGCAGTACTTC
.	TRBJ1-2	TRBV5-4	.	CASSSDSRPGYTF	TGTGCCAGCAGCTCGGACAGCCGTCCTGGCTACACCTTC
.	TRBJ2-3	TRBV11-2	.	CASSLAGPPTDTQYF	TGTGCCAGCAGCTTGGCGGGGCCCCCCACAGATACGCAGTATTTT
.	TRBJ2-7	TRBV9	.	CASSVGQAPAYEQYF	TGTGCCAGCAGCGTAGGTCAAGCGCCGGCCTACGAGCAGTACTTC
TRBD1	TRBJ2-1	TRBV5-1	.	CASSPDLPGQYQTSYNEQFF	TGCGCCAGCAGTCCGGATCTTCCGGGACAGTACCAGACCTCCTACAATGAGCAGTTCTTC
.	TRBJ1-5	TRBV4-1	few	CASSLRVGTLGDQPQHF	TGCGCCAGCAGCCTACGGGTGGGGACGCTTGGGGATCAGCCCCAGCATTTT
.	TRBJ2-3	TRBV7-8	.	CASSLRSATDTQYF	TGTGCCAGCAGTCTACGTTCAGCCACAGATACGCAGTATTTT
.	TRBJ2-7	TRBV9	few	CASSVGGSSYEQYF	TGTGCCAGCAGCGTAGGAGGGAGCTCCTACGAGCAGTACTTC
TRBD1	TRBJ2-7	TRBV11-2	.	CASSPLRDRPYEQYF	TGTGCCAGCAGCCCACTCCGGGACAGACCCTACGAGCAGTACTTC
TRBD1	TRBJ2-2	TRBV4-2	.	CASSRRTGTGELFF	TGTGCCAGCAGTCGCCGGACAGGTACCGGGGAGCTGTTTTTT
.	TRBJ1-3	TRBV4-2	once	CASSQDRSAGNTIYF	TGTGCCAGCAGCCAAGACAGGAGTGCTGGAAACACCATATATTTT
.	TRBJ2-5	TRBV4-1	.	CASSLGVQETQYF	TGCGCCAGCAGCCTCGGGGTCCAAGAGACCCAGTACTTC
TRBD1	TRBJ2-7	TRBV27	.	CASSSGQGRPYEQYF	TGTGCCAGCAGTTCAGGACAGGGGCGCCCCTACGAGCAGTACTTC
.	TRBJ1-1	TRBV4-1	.	CASSQDQGSHDPEAFF	TGCGCCAGCAGCCAAGATCAGGGCAGCCATGACCCTGAAGCTTTCTTT
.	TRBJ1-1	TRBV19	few	CASSIGQGWGTEAFF	TGTGCCAGTAGTATAGGGCAAGGGTGGGGCACTGAAGCTTTCTTT
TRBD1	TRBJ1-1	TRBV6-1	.	CASRGQGAGVTEAFF	TGTGCCAGCAGGGGACAGGGGGCGGGTGTGACTGAAGCTTTCTTT
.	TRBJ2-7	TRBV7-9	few	CASSLPGTPYEQYF	TGTGCCAGCAGCTTACCCGGAACACCCTACGAGCAGTACTTC
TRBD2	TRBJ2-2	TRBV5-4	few	CASSHLAGGPKDGELFF	TGTGCCAGCAGCCACCTAGCGGGGGGCCCCAAGGACGGGGAGCTGTTTTTT
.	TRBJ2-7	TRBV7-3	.	CASSPLDTSYEQYF	TGTGCCAGCAGCCCATTGGACACCTCCTACGAGCAGTACTTC
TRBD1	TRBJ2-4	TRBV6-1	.	CASSEWDRGRLENIQYF	TGTGCCAGCAGTGAATGGGACAGGGGAAGATTAGAGAACATTCAGTACTTC
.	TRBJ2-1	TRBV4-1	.	CASSPGYNEQFF	TGCGCCAGCAGCCCGGGGTACAATGAGCAGTTCTTC
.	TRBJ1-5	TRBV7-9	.	CASSLIPQEPQHF	TGTGCCAGCAGCTTAATCCCGCAGGAGCCCCAGCATTTT
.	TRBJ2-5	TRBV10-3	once	CAISEAVGRWGETQYF	TGTGCCATCAGTGAAGCGGTAGGGCGATGGGGGGAGACCCAGTACTTC
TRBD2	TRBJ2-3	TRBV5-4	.	CASSLRTSGTDTQYF	TGTGCCAGCAGCTTGAGGACTAGCGGCACAGATACGCAGTATTTT
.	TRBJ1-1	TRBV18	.	CASSVREERAFF	TGTGCCAGCTCAGTGAGAGAGGAGAGAGCTTTCTTT
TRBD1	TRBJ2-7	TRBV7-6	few	CASSKDRVYEQYF	TGTGCCAGCAGCAAGGACAGGGTCTACGAGCAGTACTTC
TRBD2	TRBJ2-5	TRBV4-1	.	CASSLREVSGQTQYF	TGCGCCAGCAGCCTCCGGGAGGTGTCCGGACAGACCCAGTACTTC
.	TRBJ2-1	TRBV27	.	CASSFPLHNEQFF	TGTGCCAGCAGTTTCCCCCTACACAATGAGCAGTTCTTC
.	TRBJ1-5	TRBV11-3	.	CASSRNQPQHF	TGTGCCAGCAGCCGGAATCAGCCCCAGCATTTT
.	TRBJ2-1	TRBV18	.	CASSPPAVNEQFF	TGTGCCAGCTCACCACCGGCGGTGAATGAGCAGTTCTTC
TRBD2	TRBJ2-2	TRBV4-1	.	CASSQDLFGLARGTGELFF	TGCGCCAGCAGCCAAGATCTTTTCGGACTAGCTCGTGGCACCGGGGAGCTGTTTTTT
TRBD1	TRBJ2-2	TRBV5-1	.	CASSQQGAVGELFF	TGCGCCAGCAGCCAACAGGGGGCCGTCGGGGAGCTGTTTTTT
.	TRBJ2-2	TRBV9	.	CASSPWAAGVFNTGELFF	TGTGCCAGCAGCCCTTGGGCAGCTGGGGTCTTCAACACCGGGGAGCTGTTTTTT
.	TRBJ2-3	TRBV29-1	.	CSGRRDTQYF	TGCAGCGGGAGGAGAGATACGCAGTATTTT
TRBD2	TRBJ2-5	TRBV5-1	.	CASSLAKDGGGAETQYF	TGCGCCAGCAGCTTGGCCAAGGACGGCGGGGGGGCGGAGACCCAGTACTTC
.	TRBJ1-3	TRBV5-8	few	CASSLSRNTIYF	TGTGCCAGCAGCTTGTCCAGAAACACCATATATTTT
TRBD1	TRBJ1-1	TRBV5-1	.	CASSQGQMNTEAFF	TGCGCCAGCAGCCAGGGACAGATGAACACTGAAGCTTTCTTT
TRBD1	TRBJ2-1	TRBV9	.	CASSKHDRGRTSYNEQFF	TGTGCCAGCAGCAAACACGACAGGGGGAGGACATCATACAATGAGCAGTTCTTC
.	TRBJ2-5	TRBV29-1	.	CSVGKQIQETQYF	TGCAGCGTTGGGAAGCAAATCCAAGAGACCCAGTACTTC
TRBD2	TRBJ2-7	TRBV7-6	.	CASSRLAAYEQYF	TGTGCCAGCAGCCGACTAGCGGCCTACGAGCAGTACTTC